This record looks at one T cell receptor (beta chain) sequence and its context. This sample stems from a study of blood T cell repertoires in COVID-19. Sequencing used immunoSEQ multiplex PCR; TCRdb keeps in-frame clones, though not all of them. The sample lists some 25,000 clones, 75% to 85% occurring once. The CDR3 covers 14 residues. Germline V CDR1 and CDR2: MDHEN, SYDVKM. V was clipped by 3 bases and J by 3 bases, with 10 bases between them. Seattle patients were enrolled during active infection and followed longitudinally. What was sequenced was peripheral blood. The gene calls are TRBV28 and TRBJ2-3; perhaps TRBD2 as D (6 bases). This TCR derives from a woman in her seventies with COVID-19, enrolled during active disease. The CDR3 reads CASSFLSGTDTQYF. The CDR3 DNA follows: TGTGCCAGCAGTTTCCTGAGCGGGACAGATACGCAGTATTTT.